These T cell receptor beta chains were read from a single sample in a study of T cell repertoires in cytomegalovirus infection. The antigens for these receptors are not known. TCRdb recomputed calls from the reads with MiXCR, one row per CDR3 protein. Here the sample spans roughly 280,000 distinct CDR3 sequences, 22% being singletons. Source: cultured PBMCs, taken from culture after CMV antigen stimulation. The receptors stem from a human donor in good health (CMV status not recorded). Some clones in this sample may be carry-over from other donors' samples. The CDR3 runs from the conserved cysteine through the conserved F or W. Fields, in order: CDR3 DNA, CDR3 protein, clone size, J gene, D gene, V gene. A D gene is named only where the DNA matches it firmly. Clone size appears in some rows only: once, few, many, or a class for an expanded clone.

cdr3_nt: TGTGCCAGCAGTTTATTGGGGTACGAGCAGTACTTC; cdr3_aa: CASSLLGYEQYF; clone_size: NA; j_call: TRBJ2-7; d_call: NA; v_call: TRBV28
cdr3_nt: TGCAGTGCTTACGGACAGGGGGCAAAAGGCTACACCTTC; cdr3_aa: CSAYGQGAKGYTF; clone_size: NA; j_call: TRBJ1-2; d_call: TRBD1; v_call: TRBV20-1
cdr3_nt: TGTGCCAGCAGCTTGGTCATTGGCGGGAGTGGGTACAATGAGCAGTTCTTC; cdr3_aa: CASSLVIGGSGYNEQFF; clone_size: NA; j_call: TRBJ2-1; d_call: TRBD2; v_call: TRBV5-6
cdr3_nt: TGTGCCACCGACAGCGACAACTACGAGCAGTACTTC; cdr3_aa: CATDSDNYEQYF; clone_size: once; j_call: TRBJ2-7; d_call: NA; v_call: TRBV19
cdr3_nt: TGTGCCTGGAGGGGTGAGGGTAGCGGGAACTCCTACGAGCAGTACTTC; cdr3_aa: CAWRGEGSGNSYEQYF; clone_size: NA; j_call: TRBJ2-7; d_call: TRBD2; v_call: TRBV30
cdr3_nt: TGCGCCAGCAGCCATCTTCGGGAGGGCCTCAAAAATGAGCAGTTCTTC; cdr3_aa: CASSHLREGLKNEQFF; clone_size: many; j_call: TRBJ2-1; d_call: TRBD2; v_call: TRBV4-1
cdr3_nt: TGTGCCAGCAGCAATAAACCCAGGGGGAACACTGAAGCTTTCTTT; cdr3_aa: CASSNKPRGNTEAFF; clone_size: few; j_call: TRBJ1-1; d_call: NA; v_call: TRBV7-2
cdr3_nt: TGTGCCAGTAGTATTCGGCGGGGAACTGGAAACGTTCAGTACTTC; cdr3_aa: CASSIRRGTGNVQYF; clone_size: NA; j_call: TRBJ2-4; d_call: NA; v_call: TRBV19
cdr3_nt: TGTGCCAGCAAGAAACGGGAGCAGGGGGAGACCCAGTACTTC; cdr3_aa: CASKKREQGETQYF; clone_size: NA; j_call: TRBJ2-5; d_call: NA; v_call: TRBV7-2
cdr3_nt: TGTGCCAGCAGTGAGAACCTCAACGCGAACTATGGCTACACCTTC; cdr3_aa: CASSENLNANYGYTF; clone_size: NA; j_call: TRBJ1-2; d_call: NA; v_call: TRBV5-4
cdr3_nt: TGTGCCAGCAGCTTTCTGCCCGGGGCGGGTCGCACAGATACGCAGTATTTT; cdr3_aa: CASSFLPGAGRTDTQYF; clone_size: NA; j_call: TRBJ2-3; d_call: NA; v_call: TRBV11-2
cdr3_nt: TGTGCCAGCAGAACCGGACAGAACACTGAAGCTTTCTTT; cdr3_aa: CASRTGQNTEAFF; clone_size: many; j_call: TRBJ1-1; d_call: NA; v_call: TRBV7-2
cdr3_nt: TGCAGCGTTGTTGAATTCGGAGGGGATACGTATGGCTACACCTTC; cdr3_aa: CSVVEFGGDTYGYTF; clone_size: NA; j_call: TRBJ1-2; d_call: NA; v_call: TRBV29-1
cdr3_nt: TGTGCCAGCAGCACCCTCCCCCGCTTGGGTTGGGATGAGCAGTTCTTC; cdr3_aa: CASSTLPRLGWDEQFF; clone_size: NA; j_call: TRBJ2-1; d_call: NA; v_call: TRBV6-2/TRBV6-3
cdr3_nt: TGTGCCAGCAGCGAAGTGCGGAGCGGAAGACGCTACAATGAGCAGTTCTTC; cdr3_aa: CASSEVRSGRRYNEQFF; clone_size: NA; j_call: TRBJ2-1; d_call: NA; v_call: TRBV14
cdr3_nt: TGTGCCAGCAGCTTATGGACTAGCGGGAGTCGGGGCACAGATACGCAGTATTTT; cdr3_aa: CASSLWTSGSRGTDTQYF; clone_size: many; j_call: TRBJ2-3; d_call: TRBD2; v_call: TRBV11-1
cdr3_nt: TGTGCCAGCAGCCGTAGCGGGAGAAGGAACGAGCAGTACTTC; cdr3_aa: CASSRSGRRNEQYF; clone_size: many; j_call: TRBJ2-7; d_call: TRBD2; v_call: TRBV7-4
cdr3_nt: TGTGCCAGCAGCGAACCAAAGGGACTAGCGGGAGGGCCCGGCTCCTACGAGCAGTACTTC; cdr3_aa: CASSEPKGLAGGPGSYEQYF; clone_size: many; j_call: TRBJ2-7; d_call: TRBD2; v_call: TRBV7-2
cdr3_nt: TGCGCCAGCAGGTTTGGTGGGACAGGGGAAGAAAAACTGTTTTTT; cdr3_aa: CASRFGGTGEEKLFF; clone_size: NA; j_call: TRBJ1-4; d_call: TRBD1; v_call: TRBV5-1
cdr3_nt: TGTGCCAGCACAGGACTAGCGGGAAACATTCAGTACTTC; cdr3_aa: CASTGLAGNIQYF; clone_size: NA; j_call: TRBJ2-4; d_call: TRBD2; v_call: TRBV18
cdr3_nt: TGTGCCAGCAGCTCAAGGACAGGGGGTGACGAGCAGTACTTC; cdr3_aa: CASSSRTGGDEQYF; clone_size: many; j_call: TRBJ2-7; d_call: TRBD1; v_call: TRBV7-2
cdr3_nt: TGTGCCACCGGACAGGAAAGGAATTCACCCCTCCACTTT; cdr3_aa: CATGQERNSPLHF; clone_size: few; j_call: TRBJ1-6; d_call: TRBD1; v_call: TRBV6-2/TRBV6-3
cdr3_nt: TGTGCCTGGAGTGTTTCCTCTGGGGCCAACGTCCTGACTTTC; cdr3_aa: CAWSVSSGANVLTF; clone_size: NA; j_call: TRBJ2-6; d_call: NA; v_call: TRBV30
cdr3_nt: TGTGCCAGCAGTTCCAGCTTACCTTTACAGGTGTCGAACACTGAAGCTTTCTTT; cdr3_aa: CASSSSLPLQVSNTEAFF; clone_size: few; j_call: TRBJ1-1; d_call: NA; v_call: TRBV27
cdr3_nt: TGCAGCGTTGAAATGTCTAGCGGGAGGGTAGATACGCAGTATTTT; cdr3_aa: CSVEMSSGRVDTQYF; clone_size: NA; j_call: TRBJ2-3; d_call: TRBD2; v_call: TRBV29-1
cdr3_nt: TGTGCCTGGAGTGTACAGGGGAGGGCTGGGGCCAACGTCCTGACTTTC; cdr3_aa: CAWSVQGRAGANVLTF; clone_size: few; j_call: TRBJ2-6; d_call: NA; v_call: TRBV30
cdr3_nt: TGTGCCAGCAGTTACGCGACAGGGGTATCTCAGCCCCAGCATTTT; cdr3_aa: CASSYATGVSQPQHF; clone_size: many; j_call: TRBJ1-5; d_call: TRBD1; v_call: TRBV6-6
cdr3_nt: TGTGCCAGCAGCTTAGGACTAGCGGGCAAGACCCAGTACTTC; cdr3_aa: CASSLGLAGKTQYF; clone_size: few; j_call: TRBJ2-5; d_call: TRBD2; v_call: TRBV7-2
cdr3_nt: TGCAGTGCTGGGAACAGGTTACCTACTGGAAACACCATATATTTT; cdr3_aa: CSAGNRLPTGNTIYF; clone_size: once; j_call: TRBJ1-3; d_call: NA; v_call: TRBV20-1
cdr3_nt: TGTGCCAGCAGCTTGGGGGGGGTCCTGAGCTCCTACAATGAGCAGTTCTTC; cdr3_aa: CASSLGGVLSSYNEQFF; clone_size: NA; j_call: TRBJ2-1; d_call: NA; v_call: TRBV5-4
cdr3_nt: TGTGCCAGCAGTTACGCTGGCAAAGGGAACTACAATGAGCAGTTCTTC; cdr3_aa: CASSYAGKGNYNEQFF; clone_size: NA; j_call: TRBJ2-1; d_call: NA; v_call: TRBV6-2/TRBV6-3
cdr3_nt: TGTGCCACCCAATTCCGCTATGGCTACACCTTC; cdr3_aa: CATQFRYGYTF; clone_size: NA; j_call: TRBJ1-2; d_call: NA; v_call: TRBV6-5